This T cell receptor (beta chain) was observed in a study of shared clonotypes between healthy human individuals. Regarding the study as a whole: Sampling used blood alone; tissue repertoires probably differ. Non-shared clonotypes showed lower generation probabilities than clonotypes common to all four donors.

The protocol was immunoSEQ multiplex PCR, while the TCRdb copy is restricted to in-frame clones and leaves out a portion. The top ten clones hold 0.1% to 0.15% of a sample with millions of clones, 90% to 95% of them seen once. Remarks on this clone: Its specificity is not known.

CDR3 length: 18 amino acids. Germline V gene lookup returns CDR1 GTSNPN and CDR2 SVGIG (reference sequence). V was shortened by 2 bases and J by 5 bases, with 22 bases between the two germline ends. Material: naive CD4+ T cells sorted from blood. This sample's subset: CD45RA+ positively selected. This chain uses TRBV30 with TRBJ1-6; TRBD1 might be the D (6 bases). The TCR originated in a man between 18 and 35 years old in good health. CDR3 DNA: TGTGCCTGGAGTAGGGGGGCTTTTACTGGGACCAATAATTCACCCCTCCACTTT. It codes for CAWSRGAFTGTNNSPLHF.